The 12 T cell receptor beta chains below all came from one sample that was sequenced in a study of shared clonotypes between healthy human individuals. TCRdb's table, derived via immunoSEQ multiplex PCR, lists solely in-frame clones and lacks some. The table includes over a million clones, roughly 98% detected once. Material: naive CD4+ T cells sorted from blood. Regarding subset: CD45RA+ positively selected. Receptor source: a man aged 25-40 years in good health.

CDR3 sequence: CASRTGAGNTIYF. As DNA, the CDR3 is TGTGCCAGCAGAACAGGTGCTGGAAACACCATATATTTT. The chain joins TRBV6-5 to TRBJ1-3; tentatively, D is TRBD1 (5 bases). V lost 6 bases and J lost 2, with 8 bases in between. The CDR3 runs to 13 residues. The germline CDR1 and CDR2 sequences are MNHEY and SVGAGI.

V usage is TRBV7-9 and J usage is TRBJ1-1; 9 bases align to TRBD1. The CDR3 consists of 18 residues. Per germline, CDR1 SEHNR and CDR2 FQNEAQ (reference sequence). V was pared by 6 bases and J by 4 bases, with 18 bases of the junction left unmatched. CDR3 DNA: TGTGCCAGCAGTCCAAAAACCGGGACAGGGAACTCCGTCACTGAAGCTTTCTTT. Translating gives CASSPKTGTGNSVTEAFF.

This chain's CDR3 is CAISHGQGNFATNEKLFF. The DNA for the CDR3 is TGTGCCATCAGCCACGGACAGGGTAACTTTGCAACTAATGAAAAACTGTTTTTT. The rearrangement links TRBV10-3 to TRBJ1-4; TRBD1 agrees at 8 bases. The germline gives CDR1 ENHRY, CDR2 SYGVKD. V lost 6 bases, J lost 0 bases, and 12 bases stayed unmatched. The CDR3 has 18 amino acids.

This chain links TRBV18 with TRBJ1-1, with TRBD1 identical over 7 bases. Germline-derived CDR1 and CDR2 are KGHSH and LQKENI. The CDR3 contains 15 residues. V gave up 5 bases and J gave up 7 bases; unmatched junction bases: 13. This CDR3 reads CASSTRTGSEGEAFF. The CDR3 nucleotides read TGTGCCAGCTCAACCCGGACAGGCTCGGAAGGTGAAGCTTTCTTT.

The chain links TRBV10-3 to TRBJ2-2; 10 positions match TRBD1. Germline values: CDR1 ENHRY, CDR2 SYGVKD. The J segment lost 6 bases and the V segment lost 4 bases, leaving 8 bases of the junction unmatched. The length of the CDR3 is 16 residues. The CDR3 reads CAISVSSGQGSGELFF. The CDR3 region has the DNA TGTGCCATCAGTGTCTCTTCGGGACAGGGGTCCGGGGAGCTGTTTTTT.

The rearrangement uses TRBV18 and TRBJ2-7, with TRBD2 identical over 9 bases. This CDR3 has 15 amino acids. Germline CDR1 KGHSH, CDR2 LQKENI. V lost 2 bases, J lost 5 bases, and 7 bases stayed unmatched. The CDR3 DNA reads as TGTGCCAGCTCACCATCGGCTAGCGGGACCCACGAGCAGTACTTC. Protein: CASSPSASGTHEQYF. The full variable domain, completed using reference TRBV18 and TRBJ2-7, is NAGVMQNPRHLVRRRGQEARLRCSPMKGHSHVYWYRQLPEEGLKFMVYLQKENIIDESGMPKERFSAEFPKEGPSILRIQQVVRGDSAAYFCASSPSASGTHEQYFGPGTRLTVT.

The chain combines TRBV5-1 with TRBJ2-7, with D uncertain. Germline assignment: CDR1 SGHRS and CDR2 YFSETQ. Trimming left V 1 base short and J 4 bases short, with 18 bases between. The CDR3 covers 16 residues. The CDR3 is CASSLRSDRSGYEQYF. The CDR3 DNA sequence: TGCGCCAGCAGCTTGAGATCGGATCGCTCCGGGTACGAGCAGTACTTC. The full variable domain, its missing parts supplied by reference TRBV5-1 and TRBJ2-7, is KAGVTQTPRYLIKTRGQQVTLSCSPISGHRSVSWYQQTPGQGLQFLFEYFSETQRNKGNFPGRFSGRQFSNSRSEMNVSTLELGDSALYLCASSLRSDRSGYEQYFGPGTRLTVT.

This chain links TRBV7-9 with TRBJ1-1; 8 bases fit TRBD1. Germline V gives CDR1 SEHNR, CDR2 FQNEAQ (reference sequence). CDR3 length: 13 residues. The V gene end was trimmed by 11 bases and the J gene end by 5 bases; junction bases not matched to a gene: 10. CDR3 coding DNA: TGTGCCGGTCATGACAGGGGATGGACTGAAGCTTTCTTT. This sequence encodes CAGHDRGWTEAFF.

This chain links TRBV7-9 with TRBJ2-1, with TRBD2 matching 9 bases. This CDR3 spans 16 amino acids. V dropped 2 bases and J dropped 4; count of bases not matched to a gene: 6. In germline, CDR1 is SEHNR, CDR2 FQNEAQ (reference sequence). CDR3 bases: TGTGCCAGCAGCTTAAGGGCTAGCGGGATGTACAATGAGCAGTTCTTC. It encodes CASSLRASGMYNEQFF.

This clone was seen once. The rearrangement links TRBV7-2 to TRBJ2-1; TRBD1 aligns across 8 bases. Germline CDR1 SGHTA, CDR2 FQGNSA. The CDR3 is 14 amino acids. The V and J ends lost 8 bases and 8 bases, in that order; junction bases with no gene match: 11. For the CDR3, the DNA is TGTGCCAGCGCGAAGGACAGGGTAGTCCATGAGCAGTTCTTC. Protein sequence: CASAKDRVVHEQFF.

This rearrangement joins TRBV6-1 to TRBJ2-1, with 10 bases fitting TRBD1. This CDR3 region has 11 residues. V dropped 4 bases and J dropped 15; count of bases not matched to a gene: 3. Looked up from germline, CDR1 is MNHNS and CDR2 is SASEGT. The chain's CDR3 is CASSGRDRGFF. The CDR3 DNA sequence: TGTGCCAGCAGTGGCCGGGACAGGGGGTTCTTC.

V gene TRBV5-1 combines with J gene TRBJ1-5, with D possibly being TRBD1 (6 bases). Germline CDR1 SGHRS, CDR2 YFSETQ. The CDR3 runs 19 residues. The ends were cut back, 0 bases at V and 5 bases at J, with 24 bases in the middle. DNA of the CDR3: TGCGCCAGCAGCTTGGGGGGACACTTACAGGATGGCGAGGATCAGCCCCAGCATTTT. Translation gives CASSLGGHLQDGEDQPQHF.